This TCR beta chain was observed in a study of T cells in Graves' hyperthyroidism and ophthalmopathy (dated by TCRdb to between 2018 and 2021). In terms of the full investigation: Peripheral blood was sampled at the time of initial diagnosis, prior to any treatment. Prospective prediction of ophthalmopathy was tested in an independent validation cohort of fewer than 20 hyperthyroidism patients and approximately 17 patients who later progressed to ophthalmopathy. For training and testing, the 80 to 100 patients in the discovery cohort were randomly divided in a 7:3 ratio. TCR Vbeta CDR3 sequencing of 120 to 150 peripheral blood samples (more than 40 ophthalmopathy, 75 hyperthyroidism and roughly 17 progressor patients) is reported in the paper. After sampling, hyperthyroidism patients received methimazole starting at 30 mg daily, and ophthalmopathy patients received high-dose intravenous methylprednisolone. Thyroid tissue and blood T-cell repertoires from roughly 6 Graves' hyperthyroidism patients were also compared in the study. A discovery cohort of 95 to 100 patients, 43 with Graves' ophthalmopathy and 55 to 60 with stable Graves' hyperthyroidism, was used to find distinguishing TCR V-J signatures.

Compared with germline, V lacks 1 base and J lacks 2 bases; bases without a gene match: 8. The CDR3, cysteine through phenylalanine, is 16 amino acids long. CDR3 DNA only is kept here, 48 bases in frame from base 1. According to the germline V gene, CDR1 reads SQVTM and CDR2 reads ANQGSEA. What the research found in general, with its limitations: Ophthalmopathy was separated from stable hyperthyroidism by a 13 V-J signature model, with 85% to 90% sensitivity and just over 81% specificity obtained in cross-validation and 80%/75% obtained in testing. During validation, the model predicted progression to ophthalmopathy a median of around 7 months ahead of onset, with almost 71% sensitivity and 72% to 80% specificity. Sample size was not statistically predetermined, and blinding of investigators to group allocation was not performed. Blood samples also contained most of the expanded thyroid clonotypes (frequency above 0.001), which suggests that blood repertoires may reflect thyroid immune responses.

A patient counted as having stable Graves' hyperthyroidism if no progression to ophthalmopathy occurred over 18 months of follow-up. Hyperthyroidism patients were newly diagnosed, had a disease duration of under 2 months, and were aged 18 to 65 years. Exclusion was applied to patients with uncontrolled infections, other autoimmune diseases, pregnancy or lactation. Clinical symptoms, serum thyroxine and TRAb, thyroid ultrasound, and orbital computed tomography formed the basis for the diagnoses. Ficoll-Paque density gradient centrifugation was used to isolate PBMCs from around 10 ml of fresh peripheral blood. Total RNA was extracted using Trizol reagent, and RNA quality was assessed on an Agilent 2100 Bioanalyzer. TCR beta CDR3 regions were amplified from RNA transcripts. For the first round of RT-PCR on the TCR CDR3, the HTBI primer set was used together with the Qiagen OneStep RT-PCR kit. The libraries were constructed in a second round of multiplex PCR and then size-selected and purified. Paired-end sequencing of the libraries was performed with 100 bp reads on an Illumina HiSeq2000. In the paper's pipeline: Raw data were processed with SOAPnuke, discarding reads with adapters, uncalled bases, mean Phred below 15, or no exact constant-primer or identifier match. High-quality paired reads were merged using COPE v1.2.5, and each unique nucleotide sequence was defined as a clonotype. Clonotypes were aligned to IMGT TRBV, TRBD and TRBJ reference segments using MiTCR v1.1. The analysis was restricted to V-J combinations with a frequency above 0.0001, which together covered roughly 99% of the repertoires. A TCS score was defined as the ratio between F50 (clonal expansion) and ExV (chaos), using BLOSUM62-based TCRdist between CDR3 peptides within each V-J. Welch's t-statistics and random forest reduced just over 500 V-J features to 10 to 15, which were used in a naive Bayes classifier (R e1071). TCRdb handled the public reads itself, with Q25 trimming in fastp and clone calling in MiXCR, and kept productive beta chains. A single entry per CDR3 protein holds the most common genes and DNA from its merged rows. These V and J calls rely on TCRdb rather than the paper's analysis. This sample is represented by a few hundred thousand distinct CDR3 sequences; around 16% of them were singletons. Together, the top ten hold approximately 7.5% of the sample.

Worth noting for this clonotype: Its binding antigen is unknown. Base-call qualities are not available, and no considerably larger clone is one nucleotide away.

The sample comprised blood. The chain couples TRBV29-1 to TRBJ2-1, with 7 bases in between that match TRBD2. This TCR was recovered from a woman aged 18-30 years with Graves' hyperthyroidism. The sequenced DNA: TGCAGCGTTGAAGCTACTAGCGACAGACCCTACAATGAGCAGTTCTTC. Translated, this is CSVEATSDRPYNEQFF.